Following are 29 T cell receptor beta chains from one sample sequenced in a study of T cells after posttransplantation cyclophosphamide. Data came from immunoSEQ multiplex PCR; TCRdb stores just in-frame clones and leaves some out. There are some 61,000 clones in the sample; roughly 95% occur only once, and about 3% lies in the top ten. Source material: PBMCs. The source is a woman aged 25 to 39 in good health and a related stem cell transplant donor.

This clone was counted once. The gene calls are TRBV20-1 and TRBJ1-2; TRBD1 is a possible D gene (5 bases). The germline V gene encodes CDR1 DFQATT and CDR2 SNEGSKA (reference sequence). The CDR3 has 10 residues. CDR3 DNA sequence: TGCAGGGCGGGGGACTATGGCTACACCTTC. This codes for CRAGDYGYTF.

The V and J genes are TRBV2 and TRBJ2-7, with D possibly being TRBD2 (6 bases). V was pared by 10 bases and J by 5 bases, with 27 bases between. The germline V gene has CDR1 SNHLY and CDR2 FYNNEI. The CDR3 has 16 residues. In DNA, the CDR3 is TGTGCCACCACGGGAGACAGCGGGCCGGGCGTTAACGAGCAGTACTTC. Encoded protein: CATTGDSGPGVNEQYF. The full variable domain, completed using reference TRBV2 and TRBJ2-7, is EPEVTQTPSHQVTQMGQEVILRCVPISNHLYFYWYRQILGQKVEFLVSFYNNEISEKSEIFDDQFSVERPDGSNFTLKIRSTKLEDSAMYFCATTGDSGPGVNEQYFGPGTRLTVT.

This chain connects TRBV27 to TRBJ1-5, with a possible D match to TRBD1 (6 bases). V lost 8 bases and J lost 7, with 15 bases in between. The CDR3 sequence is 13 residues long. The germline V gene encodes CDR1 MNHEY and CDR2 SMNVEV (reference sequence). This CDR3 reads CASGIQGWQPQHF. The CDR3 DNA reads TGTGCCAGCGGCATACAGGGTTGGCAGCCCCAGCATTTT.

CDR3 protein: CASSIRTGVTEAFF. CDR3 nucleotides: TGTGCCAGTAGTATTCGGACAGGGGTCACTGAAGCTTTCTTT. The chain links TRBV19 to TRBJ1-1, with 9 bases matching TRBD1. Unmatched junction bases numbered 3, after V lost 3 bases and J lost 4 bases. Germline V lookup: CDR1 LNHDA, CDR2 SQIVND (reference sequence). The CDR3 length is 14 residues.

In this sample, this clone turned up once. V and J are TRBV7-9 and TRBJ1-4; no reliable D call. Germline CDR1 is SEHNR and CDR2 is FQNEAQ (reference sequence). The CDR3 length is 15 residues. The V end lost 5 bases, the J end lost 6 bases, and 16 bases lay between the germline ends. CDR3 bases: TGTGCCAGCAGCCTCACGTCGGGGTTAGATGAAAAACTGTTTTTT. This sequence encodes CASSLTSGLDEKLFF.

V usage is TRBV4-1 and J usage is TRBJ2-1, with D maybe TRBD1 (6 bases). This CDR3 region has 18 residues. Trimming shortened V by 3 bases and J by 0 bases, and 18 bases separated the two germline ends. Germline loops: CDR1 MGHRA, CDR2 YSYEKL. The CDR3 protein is CASSHNPFGDISYNEQFF. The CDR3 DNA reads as TGCGCCAGCAGCCATAATCCGTTTGGGGACATCTCCTACAATGAGCAGTTCTTC.

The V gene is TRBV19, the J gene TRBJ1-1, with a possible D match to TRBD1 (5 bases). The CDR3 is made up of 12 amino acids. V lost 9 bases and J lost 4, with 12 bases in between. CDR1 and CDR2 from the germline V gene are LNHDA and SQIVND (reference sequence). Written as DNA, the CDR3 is TGTGCCAGCCGGGTGGGGGGCACTGAAGCTTTCTTT. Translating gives CASRVGGTEAFF.

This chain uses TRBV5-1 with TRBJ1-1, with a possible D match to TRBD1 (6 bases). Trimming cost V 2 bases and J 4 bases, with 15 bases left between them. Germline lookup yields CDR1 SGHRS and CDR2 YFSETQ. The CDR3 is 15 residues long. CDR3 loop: CASSFPGQRGTEAFF. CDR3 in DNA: TGCGCCAGCAGCTTCCCGGGACAAAGGGGCACTGAAGCTTTCTTT.

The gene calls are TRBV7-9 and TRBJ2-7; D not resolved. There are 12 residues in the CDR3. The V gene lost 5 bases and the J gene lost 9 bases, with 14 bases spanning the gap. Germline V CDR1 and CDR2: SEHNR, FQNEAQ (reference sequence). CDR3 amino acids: CASSPPRAWQYF. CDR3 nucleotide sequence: TGTGCCAGCAGCCCACCCCGGGCCTGGCAGTACTTC. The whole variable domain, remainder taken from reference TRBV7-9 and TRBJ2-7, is DTGVSQNPRHKITKRGQNVTFRCDPISEHNRLYWYRQTLGQGPEFLTYFQNEAQLEKSRLLSDRFSAERPKGSFSTLEIQRTEQGDSAMYLCASSPPRAWQYFGPGTRLTVT.

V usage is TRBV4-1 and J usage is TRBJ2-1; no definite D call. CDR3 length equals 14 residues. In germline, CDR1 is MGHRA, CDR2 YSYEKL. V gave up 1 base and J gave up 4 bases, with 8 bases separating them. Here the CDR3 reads CASSQVVQYNEQFF. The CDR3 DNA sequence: TGCGCCAGCAGCCAAGTAGTACAGTACAATGAGCAGTTCTTC.

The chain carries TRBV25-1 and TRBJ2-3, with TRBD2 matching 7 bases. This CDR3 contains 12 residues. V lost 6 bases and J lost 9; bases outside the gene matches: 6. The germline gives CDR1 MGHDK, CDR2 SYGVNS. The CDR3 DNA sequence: TGTGCCAGCAGCGTGGGGGGGGGAACGCAGTATTTT. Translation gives CASSVGGGTQYF.

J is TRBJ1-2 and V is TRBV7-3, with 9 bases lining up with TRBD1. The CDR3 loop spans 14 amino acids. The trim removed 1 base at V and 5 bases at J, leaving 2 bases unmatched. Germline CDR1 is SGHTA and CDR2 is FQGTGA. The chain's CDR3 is CASSLKGQGYGYTF. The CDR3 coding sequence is TGTGCCAGCAGCTTAAAGGGACAGGGTTATGGCTACACCTTC. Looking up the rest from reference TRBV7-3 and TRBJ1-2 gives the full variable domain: GAGVSQTPSNKVTEKGKYVELRCDPISGHTALYWYRQSLGQGPEFLIYFQGTGAADDSGLPNDRFFAVRPEGSVSTLKIQRTERGDSAVYLCASSLKGQGYGYTFGSGTRLTVV.

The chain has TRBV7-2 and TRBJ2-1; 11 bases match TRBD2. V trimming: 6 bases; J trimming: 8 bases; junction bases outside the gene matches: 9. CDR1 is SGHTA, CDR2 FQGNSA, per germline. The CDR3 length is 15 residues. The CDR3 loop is CASSSTSGDSHEQFF. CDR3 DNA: TGTGCCAGCAGTTCGACTAGCGGGGATTCTCATGAGCAGTTCTTC.

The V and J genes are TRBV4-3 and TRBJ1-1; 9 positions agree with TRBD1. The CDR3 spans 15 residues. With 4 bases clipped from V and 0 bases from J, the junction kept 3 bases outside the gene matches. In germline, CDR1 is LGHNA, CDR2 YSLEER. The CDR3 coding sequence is TGCGCCAGCAGCCTCGGACAGGGGATGAACACTGAAGCTTTCTTT. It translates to CASSLGQGMNTEAFF.

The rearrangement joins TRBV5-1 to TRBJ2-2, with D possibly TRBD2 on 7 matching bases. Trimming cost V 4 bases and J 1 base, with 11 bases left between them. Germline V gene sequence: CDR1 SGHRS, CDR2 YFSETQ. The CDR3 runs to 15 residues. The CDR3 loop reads CASSRGGWNTGELFF. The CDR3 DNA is TGCGCCAGCAGCCGCGGGGGCTGGAACACCGGGGAGCTGTTTTTT.

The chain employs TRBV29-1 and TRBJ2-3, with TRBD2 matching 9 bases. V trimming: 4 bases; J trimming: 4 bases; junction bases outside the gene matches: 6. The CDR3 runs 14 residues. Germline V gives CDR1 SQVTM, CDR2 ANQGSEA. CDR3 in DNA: TGCAGCGTTGGTTCGGCTAGCGGGGCAGATACGCAGTATTTT. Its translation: CSVGSASGADTQYF.

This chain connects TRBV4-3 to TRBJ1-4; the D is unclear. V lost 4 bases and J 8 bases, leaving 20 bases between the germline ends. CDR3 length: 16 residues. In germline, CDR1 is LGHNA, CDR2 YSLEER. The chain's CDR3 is CASSRTRRAQLEKLFF. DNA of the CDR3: TGCGCCAGCAGCCGAACTCGGAGGGCACAGCTCGAAAAACTGTTTTTT.

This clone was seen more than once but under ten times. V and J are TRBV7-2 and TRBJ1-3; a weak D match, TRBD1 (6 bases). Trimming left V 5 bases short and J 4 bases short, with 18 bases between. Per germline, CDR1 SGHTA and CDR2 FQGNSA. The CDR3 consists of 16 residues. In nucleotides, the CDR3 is TGTGCCAGCAGCCAGTTTCCGGGGGCCGCCGGAAACACCATATATTTT. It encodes CASSQFPGAAGNTIYF.

CDR3 in DNA: TGTGCCAGCAGCCCTTCACTAGCGTCGGGCGAGCAGTACTTC. It specifies CASSPSLASGEQYF. The J gene is TRBJ2-7, the V gene TRBV7-9; 7 positions agree with TRBD2. The V gene's germline CDR1 is SEHNR and CDR2 FQNEAQ (reference sequence). This CDR3 has 14 amino acids. V dropped 5 bases and J dropped 6; count of bases not matched to a gene: 10.

DNA of the CDR3: TGTGCCAGCAGGGGAGAGGGACAGGGCAATGGCTACACCTTC. As protein: CASRGEGQGNGYTF. The J gene is TRBJ1-2, the V gene TRBV6-6; 9 bases align to TRBD1. V lost 6 bases to trimming and J lost 6 bases; unmatched junction nucleotides: 8. This CDR3 has 14 amino acids. Looked up from germline, CDR1 is MNHNY and CDR2 is SVGAGI (reference sequence).

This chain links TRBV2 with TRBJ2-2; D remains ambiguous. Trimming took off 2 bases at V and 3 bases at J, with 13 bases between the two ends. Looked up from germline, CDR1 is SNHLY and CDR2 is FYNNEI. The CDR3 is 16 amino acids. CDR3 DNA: TGTGCCAGCAGTGAAATAAAGTGGCAGGACACCGGGGAGCTGTTTTTT. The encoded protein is CASSEIKWQDTGELFF.

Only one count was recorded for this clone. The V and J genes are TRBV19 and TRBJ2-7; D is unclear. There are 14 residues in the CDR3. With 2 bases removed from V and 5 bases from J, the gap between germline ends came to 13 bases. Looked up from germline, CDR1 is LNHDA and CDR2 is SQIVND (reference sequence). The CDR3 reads CASSISNGPDEQYF. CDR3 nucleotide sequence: TGTGCCAGTAGTATATCTAACGGTCCAGACGAGCAGTACTTC.

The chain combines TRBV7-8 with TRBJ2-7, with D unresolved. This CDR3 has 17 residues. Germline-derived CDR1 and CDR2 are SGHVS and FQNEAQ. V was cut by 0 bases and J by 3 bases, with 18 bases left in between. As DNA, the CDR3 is TGTGCCAGCAGCTTAGCGACGCTTACTAACTATTTCTACGAGCAGTACTTC. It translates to CASSLATLTNYFYEQYF.

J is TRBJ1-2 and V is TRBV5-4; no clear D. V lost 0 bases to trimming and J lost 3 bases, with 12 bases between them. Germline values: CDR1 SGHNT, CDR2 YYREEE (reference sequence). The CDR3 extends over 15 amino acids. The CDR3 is CASSLDVSGYYGYTF. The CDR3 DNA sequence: TGTGCCAGCAGCTTGGATGTGTCGGGGTACTATGGCTACACCTTC.

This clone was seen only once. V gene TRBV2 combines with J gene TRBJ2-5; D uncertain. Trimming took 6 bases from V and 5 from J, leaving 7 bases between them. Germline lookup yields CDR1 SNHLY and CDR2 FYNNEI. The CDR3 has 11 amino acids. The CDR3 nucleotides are TGTGCCAGCAGCCTTTTTGAGACCCAGTACTTC. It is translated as CASSLFETQYF.

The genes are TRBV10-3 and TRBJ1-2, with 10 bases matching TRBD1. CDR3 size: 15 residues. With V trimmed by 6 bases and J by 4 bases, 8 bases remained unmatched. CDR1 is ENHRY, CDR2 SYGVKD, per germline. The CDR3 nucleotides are TGTGCCATCAGAAGCGAGGACAGGGGGTTCTATGGCTACACCTTC. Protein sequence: CAIRSEDRGFYGYTF.

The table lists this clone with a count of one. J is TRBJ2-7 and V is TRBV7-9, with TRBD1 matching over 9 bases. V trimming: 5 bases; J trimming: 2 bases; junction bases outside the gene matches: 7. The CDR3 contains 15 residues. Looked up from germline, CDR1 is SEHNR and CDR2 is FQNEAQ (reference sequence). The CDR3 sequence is CASSLGTGIAYEQYF. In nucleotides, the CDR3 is TGTGCCAGCAGCCTCGGGACAGGGATAGCCTACGAGCAGTACTTC.

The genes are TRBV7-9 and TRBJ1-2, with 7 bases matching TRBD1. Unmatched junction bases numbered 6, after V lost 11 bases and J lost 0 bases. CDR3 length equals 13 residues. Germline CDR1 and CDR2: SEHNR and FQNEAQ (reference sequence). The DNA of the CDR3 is TGTGCCTGGAGGACAGGAGCTAACTATGGCTACACCTTC. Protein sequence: CAWRTGANYGYTF.

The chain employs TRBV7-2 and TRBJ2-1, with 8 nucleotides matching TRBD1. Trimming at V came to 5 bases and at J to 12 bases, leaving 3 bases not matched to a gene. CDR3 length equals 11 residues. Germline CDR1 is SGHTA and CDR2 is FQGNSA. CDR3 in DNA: TGTGCCAGCAGCCTCGACAGGGGGCAGTTCTTC. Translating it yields CASSLDRGQFF.